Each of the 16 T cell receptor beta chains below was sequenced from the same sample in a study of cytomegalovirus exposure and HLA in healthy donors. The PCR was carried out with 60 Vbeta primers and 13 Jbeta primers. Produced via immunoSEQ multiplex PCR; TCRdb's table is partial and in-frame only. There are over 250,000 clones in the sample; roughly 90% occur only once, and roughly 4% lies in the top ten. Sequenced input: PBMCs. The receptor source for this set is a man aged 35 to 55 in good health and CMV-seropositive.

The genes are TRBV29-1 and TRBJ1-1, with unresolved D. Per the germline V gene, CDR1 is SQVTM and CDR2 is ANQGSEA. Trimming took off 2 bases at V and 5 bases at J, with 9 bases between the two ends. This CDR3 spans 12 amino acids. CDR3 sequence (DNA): TGCAGCGTTGAATGGGGAGGGACTGAAGCTTTCTTT. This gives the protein CSVEWGGTEAFF.

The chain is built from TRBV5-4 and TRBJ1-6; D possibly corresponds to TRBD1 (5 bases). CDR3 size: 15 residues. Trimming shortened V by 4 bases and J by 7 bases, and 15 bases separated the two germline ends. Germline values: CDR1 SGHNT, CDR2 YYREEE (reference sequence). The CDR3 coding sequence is TGTGCCAGCAGCCTGAGTGGGGGGTTAAATTCACCCCTCCACTTT. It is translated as CASSLSGGLNSPLHF.

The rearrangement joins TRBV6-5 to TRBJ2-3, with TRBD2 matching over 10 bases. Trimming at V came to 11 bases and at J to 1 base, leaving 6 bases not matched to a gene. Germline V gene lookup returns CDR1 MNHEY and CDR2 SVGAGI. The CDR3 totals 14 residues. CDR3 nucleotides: TGTGCCCCAGCCGGACTAGCGGGCACAGATACGCAGTATTTT. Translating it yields CAPAGLAGTDTQYF.

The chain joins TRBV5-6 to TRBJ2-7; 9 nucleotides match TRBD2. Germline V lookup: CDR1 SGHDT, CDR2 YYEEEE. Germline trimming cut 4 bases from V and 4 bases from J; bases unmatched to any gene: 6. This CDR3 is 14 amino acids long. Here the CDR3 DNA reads TGTGCCAGCAGCCATAGCGGGAGTACATACGAGCAGTACTTC. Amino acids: CASSHSGSTYEQYF.

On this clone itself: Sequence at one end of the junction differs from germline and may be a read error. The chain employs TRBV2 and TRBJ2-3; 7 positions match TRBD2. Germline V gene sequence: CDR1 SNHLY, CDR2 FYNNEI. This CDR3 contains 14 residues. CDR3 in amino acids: CASSDSSGTGTQYF. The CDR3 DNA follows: TGTGCCAGCAGTGACTCTAGCGGTACAGGTACGCAGTATTTT.

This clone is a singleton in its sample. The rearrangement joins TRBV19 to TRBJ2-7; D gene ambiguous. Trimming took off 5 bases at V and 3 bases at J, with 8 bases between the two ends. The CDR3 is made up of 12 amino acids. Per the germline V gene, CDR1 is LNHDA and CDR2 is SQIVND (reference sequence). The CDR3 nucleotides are TGTGCCAGTAGTTCGACTTACTACGAGCAGTACTTC. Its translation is CASSSTYYEQYF.

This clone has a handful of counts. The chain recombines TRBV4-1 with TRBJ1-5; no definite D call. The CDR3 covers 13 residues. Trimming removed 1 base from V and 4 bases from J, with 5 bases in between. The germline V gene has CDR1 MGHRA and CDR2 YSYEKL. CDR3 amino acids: CASSQVNNQPQHF. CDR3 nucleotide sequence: TGCGCCAGCAGCCAAGTTAATAATCAGCCCCAGCATTTT.

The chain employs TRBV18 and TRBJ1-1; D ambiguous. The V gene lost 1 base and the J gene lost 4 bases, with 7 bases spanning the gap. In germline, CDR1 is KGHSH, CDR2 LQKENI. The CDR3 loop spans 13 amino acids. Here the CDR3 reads CASSPLGSTEAFF. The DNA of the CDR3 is TGTGCCAGCTCACCACTAGGGAGCACTGAAGCTTTCTTT.

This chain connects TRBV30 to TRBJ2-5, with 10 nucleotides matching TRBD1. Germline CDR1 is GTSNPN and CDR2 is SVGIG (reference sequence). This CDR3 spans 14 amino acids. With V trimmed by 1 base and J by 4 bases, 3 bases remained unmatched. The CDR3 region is CAWSAWTGGETQYF. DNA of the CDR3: TGTGCCTGGAGTGCCTGGACAGGGGGAGAGACCCAGTACTTC.

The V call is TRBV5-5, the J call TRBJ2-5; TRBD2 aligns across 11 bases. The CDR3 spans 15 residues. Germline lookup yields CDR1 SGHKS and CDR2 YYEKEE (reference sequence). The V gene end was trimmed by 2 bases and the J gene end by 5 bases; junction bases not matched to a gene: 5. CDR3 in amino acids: CASSFTSGSSETQYF. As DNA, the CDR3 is TGTGCCAGCAGCTTTACTAGCGGGAGTTCGGAGACCCAGTACTTC.

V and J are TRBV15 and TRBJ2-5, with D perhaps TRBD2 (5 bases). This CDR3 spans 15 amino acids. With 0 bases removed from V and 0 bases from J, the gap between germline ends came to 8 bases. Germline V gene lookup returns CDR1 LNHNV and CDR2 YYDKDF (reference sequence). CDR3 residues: CATSRDGGYQETQYF. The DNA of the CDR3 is TGTGCCACCAGCAGAGATGGAGGTTACCAAGAGACCCAGTACTTC.

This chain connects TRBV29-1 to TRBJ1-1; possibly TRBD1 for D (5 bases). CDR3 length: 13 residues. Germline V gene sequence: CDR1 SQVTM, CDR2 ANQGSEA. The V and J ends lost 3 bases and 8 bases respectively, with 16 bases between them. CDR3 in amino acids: CSVEGGGGVEAFF. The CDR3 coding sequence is TGCAGCGTTGAGGGCGGGGGTGGTGTGGAAGCTTTCTTT.

The CDR3 coding sequence is TGTGCCAGCAGCTTTGAACAGGGTCATCAGCCCCAGCATTTT. It translates to CASSFEQGHQPQHF. This rearrangement joins TRBV7-2 to TRBJ1-5, with D possibly matching TRBD1 (6 bases). V lost 3 bases to trimming and J lost 5 bases, with 11 bases between them. The CDR3 has 14 residues. Germline CDR1 is SGHTA and CDR2 is FQGNSA.

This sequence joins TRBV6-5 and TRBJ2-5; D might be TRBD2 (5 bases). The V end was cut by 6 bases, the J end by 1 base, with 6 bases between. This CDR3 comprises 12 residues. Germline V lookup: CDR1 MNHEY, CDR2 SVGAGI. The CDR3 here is CASSGLQETQYF. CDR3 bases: TGTGCCAGCAGCGGACTCCAAGAGACCCAGTACTTC.

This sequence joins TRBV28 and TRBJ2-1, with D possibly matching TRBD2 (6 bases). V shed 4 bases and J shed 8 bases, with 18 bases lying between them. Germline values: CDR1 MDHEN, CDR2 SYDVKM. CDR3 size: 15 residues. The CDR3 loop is CASSSPRGSGDEQFF. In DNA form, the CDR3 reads TGTGCCAGCAGTTCGCCCCGTGGTAGCGGCGATGAGCAGTTCTTC.

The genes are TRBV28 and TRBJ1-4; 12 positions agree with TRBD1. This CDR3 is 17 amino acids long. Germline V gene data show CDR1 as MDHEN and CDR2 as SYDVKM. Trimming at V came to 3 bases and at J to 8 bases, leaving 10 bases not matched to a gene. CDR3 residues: CASSFRDRGRSGEKLFF. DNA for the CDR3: TGTGCCAGCAGTTTCCGGGACAGGGGGCGCTCAGGGGAAAAACTGTTTTTT.